This record looks at one T cell receptor beta chain sequence and its context. Trimming left V 0 bases short and J 5 bases short, with 10 bases between. The germline V gene has CDR1 SQVTM and CDR2 ANQGSEA. This CDR3 has 13 amino acids. This record belongs to a study of T cell changes during pregnancy in multiple sclerosis. Assay used: immunoSEQ multiplex PCR; TCRdb lists only in-frame clones, some missing. Altogether tens of thousands of clones are present, roughly nine tenths being singletons, with the ten largest covering 6% to 8%. V usage is TRBV29-1 and J usage is TRBJ1-1, with D uncertain. The sequence was obtained from a female donor with multiple sclerosis, enrolled in a pregnancy study. The sequences come from CD8+ T cells from peripheral blood mononuclear cells, collected in the second trimester of pregnancy. Written as DNA, the CDR3 is TGCAGCGTTGAAGATGCAGGTAGGACTGAAGCTTTCTTT. Protein: CSVEDAGRTEAFF.